The rows below give T cell receptor beta chains drawn from one sample of a study of T cell responses to AZD1222 COVID-19 vaccine. Assay used: immunoSEQ multiplex PCR; TCRdb lists only in-frame clones, some missing. This sample has approximately 180,000 clones, with around 89% found just once. Specimen: peripheral blood, collected 28 days after the second AZD1222 dose. These receptors all come from an adult who received the AZD1222 COVID-19 vaccine. Each CDR3 is given with its conserved first and last residue. A D gene is named only where the DNA matches it firmly. Only part of the rows carry a size: once, few, many, or a class if the clone is expanded.

clone_size,j_call,v_call,d_call,cdr3_aa,cdr3_nt
.,TRBJ2-2,TRBV4-1,TRBD2,CASSAASGTGELFF,TGCGCCAGCAGCGCGGCTAGCGGAACCGGGGAGCTGTTTTTT
.,TRBJ2-2,TRBV24-1,.,CATSAFGVYGPGELFF,TGTGCCACCAGTGCCTTTGGGGTCTATGGGCCCGGGGAGCTGTTTTTT
.,TRBJ2-6,TRBV5-4,.,CASSVGAPSGANVLTF,TGTGCCAGCAGTGTCGGGGCTCCCTCTGGGGCCAACGTCCTGACTTTC
.,TRBJ1-3,TRBV28,.,CASKSTADTIYF,TGTGCCAGCAAGTCAACGGCGGACACCATATATTTT
once,TRBJ2-3,TRBV19,TRBD2,CANPPHGLAGDFTDTQYF,TGTGCCAACCCACCCCACGGACTAGCGGGAGATTTCACAGATACGCAGTATTTT
.,TRBJ2-3,TRBV6-5,.,CASRSPDTQYF,TGTGCCAGCAGATCCCCAGATACGCAGTATTTT
.,TRBJ2-4,TRBV4-2,.,CASSRELGTPAKNIQYF,TGTGCCAGCAGCCGCGAACTTGGGACGCCAGCCAAAAACATTCAGTACTTC
.,TRBJ2-5,TRBV11-2,TRBD2,CASSLVPQGGETQYF,TGTGCCAGCAGCTTGGTCCCGCAGGGAGGGGAGACCCAGTACTTC
.,TRBJ2-7,TRBV27,.,CASSPSRYYEQYF,TGTGCCAGCAGCCCCAGCAGATACTACGAGCAGTACTTC
.,TRBJ2-7,TRBV18,.,CASSPPGKSSYEQYF,TGTGCCAGCTCACCACCGGGAAAAAGCTCCTACGAGCAGTACTTC
.,TRBJ1-6,TRBV6-5,.,CASGLLADNSPLHF,TGTGCCAGTGGACTCCTGGCCGATAATTCACCCCTCCACTTT
.,TRBJ1-3,TRBV2,TRBD1,CASRTTGAFTGNTIYF,TGTGCCAGCCGGACGACAGGGGCGTTTACTGGAAACACCATATATTTT
.,TRBJ2-5,TRBV18,TRBD1,CASQTGGETQYF,TGTGCCAGCCAGACAGGGGGAGAGACCCAGTACTTC
.,TRBJ2-1,TRBV27,.,CASSLSSQDEQFF,TGTGCCAGCAGTTTATCGTCCCAGGATGAGCAGTTCTTC
few,TRBJ2-1,TRBV9,TRBD2,CASSARTSGGYNEQFF,TGTGCCAGCAGCGCCCGGACTAGCGGGGGCTACAATGAGCAGTTCTTC
once,TRBJ2-3,TRBV27,.,CASTRWAGASTDTQYF,TGTGCCAGCACCCGATGGGCAGGCGCTAGCACAGATACGCAGTATTTT
.,TRBJ2-7,TRBV5-6,TRBD1,CASSFPGGTGDGQYF,TGTGCCAGCAGCTTCCCCGGAGGGACAGGGGACGGGCAGTACTTC
.,TRBJ1-2,TRBV30,TRBD1,CAWSQGTGRGYTF,TGTGCCTGGAGTCAGGGGACAGGGAGAGGCTACACCTTC
.,TRBJ2-2,TRBV7-8,TRBD1,CASSPGQGIGELFF,TGTGCCAGCAGCCCGGGACAGGGTATCGGGGAGCTGTTTTTT
.,TRBJ2-7,TRBV14,.,CASSQVSSGSYEQYF,TGTGCCAGCAGCCAAGTTAGCTCGGGGTCCTACGAGCAGTACTTC
.,TRBJ2-7,TRBV15,.,CATSRDWVGDEQYF,TGTGCCACCAGCAGAGATTGGGTCGGGGACGAGCAGTACTTC
.,TRBJ2-7,TRBV7-2,.,CASSTSYEQYF,TGTGCCAGCAGCACCTCCTACGAGCAGTACTTC
.,TRBJ2-3,TRBV9,.,CASSAVSWDTQYF,TGTGCCAGCAGCGCCGTAAGTTGGGATACGCAGTATTTT
.,TRBJ1-1,TRBV5-1,.,CASYGWGTEAFF,TGCGCCAGTTATGGGTGGGGCACTGAAGCTTTCTTT
.,TRBJ2-7,TRBV6-5,.,CASRANRDLYF,TGTGCCAGCAGAGCTAACAGGGATCTTTACTTC